This T cell receptor beta chain was identified during a study of cytomegalovirus exposure and HLA in healthy donors. Across the study: Earlier, 150 million to 200 million T cells were analyzed, and around 100 million unique TCR beta sequences were found among them. Study outcomes and limitations: Owing to their indistinguishability, certain V segments, notably TRBV6-2 and TRBV6-3, were excluded.

Researchers ran the PCR with 60 Vbeta and 13 Jbeta primers. The data were produced by immunoSEQ multiplex PCR, yet TCRdb's version contains in-frame clones alone and is incomplete. The sample lists roughly 150,000 clones; around 80% were seen once. For this clone: Antigen unknown.

The CDR3 runs 16 residues. CDR1 and CDR2 (germline): ENHRY, SYGVKD. The trim removed 8 bases at V and 0 bases at J, leaving 4 bases unmatched. The source is a boy younger than 10 in good health and CMV-seronegative. Material for sequencing was PBMCs. The rearrangement joins TRBV10-3 to TRBJ2-6, with TRBD2 identical over 10 bases. The CDR3 reads CAIGAGGASGANVLTF. For the CDR3, the DNA is TGTGCCATCGGAGCGGGGGGGGCCTCTGGGGCCAACGTCCTGACTTTC.